This TCR beta chain was captured by sequencing in a study of T cell responses to AZD1222 COVID-19 vaccine. Findings and limits, study-wide: When two AZD1222 doses had been given, Spike-specific TCR breadth and depth rose. Females made up more of the donors, who were largely white British, and clonal diversity may have come out too low. Dominant at 160-218 and 743-854, vaccine-associated CD4 TCRs also spanned spike.

Sequencing used immunoSEQ multiplex PCR; TCRdb keeps in-frame clones, though not all of them. The sample consists of about 96,000 clones, approximately 87% of them appearing once. The germline V gene encodes CDR1 SGHNT and CDR2 YYREEE (reference sequence). V lost 0 bases, J lost 4 bases, and 5 bases stayed unmatched. This CDR3 is built from 16 residues. In its sample, this clone was seen a few times. The antigen remains unidentified. The sequence was collected from an adult in good health. Here the sequenced sample was peripheral blood, taken on day 0 of AZD1222 vaccination. V and J are TRBV5-4 and TRBJ1-3, with TRBD1 matching over 9 bases. The CDR3 DNA sequence: TGTGCCAGCAGCTTGGAACAGGGGGCAAGGGGAAACACCATATATTTT. As protein: CASSLEQGARGNTIYF.